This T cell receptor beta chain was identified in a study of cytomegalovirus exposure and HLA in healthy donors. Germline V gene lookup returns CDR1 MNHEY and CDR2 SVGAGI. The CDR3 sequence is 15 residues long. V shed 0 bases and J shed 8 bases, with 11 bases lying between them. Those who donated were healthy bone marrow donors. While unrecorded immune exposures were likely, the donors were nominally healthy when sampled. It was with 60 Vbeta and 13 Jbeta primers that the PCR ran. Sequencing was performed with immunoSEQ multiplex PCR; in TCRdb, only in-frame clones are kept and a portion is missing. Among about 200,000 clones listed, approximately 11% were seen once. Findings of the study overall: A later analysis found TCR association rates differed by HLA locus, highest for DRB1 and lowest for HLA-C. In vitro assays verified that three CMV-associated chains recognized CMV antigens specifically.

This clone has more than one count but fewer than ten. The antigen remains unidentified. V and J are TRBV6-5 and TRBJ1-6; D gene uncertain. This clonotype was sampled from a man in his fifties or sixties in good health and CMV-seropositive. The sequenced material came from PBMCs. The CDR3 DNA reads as TGTGCCAGCAGTTACTCCCGAGGGAGGGATTCACCCCTCCACTTT. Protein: CASSYSRGRDSPLHF.